This T cell receptor (beta chain) was recovered during a study of shared clonotypes between healthy human individuals. Study conclusions and caveats: Across subsets, estimated richness was generally greater for naive than for memory populations. Clonotypes shared by all four donors outscored non-shared clonotypes in generation probability.

For this clone: Its matching antigen is unknown.

In the sorted-subset replicate PCRs, approximately 200 ng DNA, 25,000 to 30,000 T cell genomes, was used. Assay used: immunoSEQ multiplex PCR; TCRdb lists only in-frame clones, some missing. The data hold roughly 700,000 clones, with less than 95% observed a single time. This CDR3 is built from 19 residues. CDR1 is MNHEY, CDR2 SMNVEV, per germline (reference sequence). Trimming took 4 bases from V and 0 from J; bases not matched to a gene: 13. Combining CD45RO+ cells with CCR7-negative CD45RA+ TemRA cells gave CD8 memory. The specimen sequenced was memory CD8+ T cells from PBMCs. The subset denotes: CD45RO+ cells pooled with CCR7-negative TemRA cells. This sequence joins TRBV27 and TRBJ1-4, with 8 nucleotides matching TRBD1. The origin of this receptor is a man aged 18 to 30 in good health. Some clones in this sample may be carry-over from other donors' samples. The CDR3 is CASSSRTGPTFATNEKLFF. CDR3 nucleotide sequence: TGTGCCAGCAGTTCCCGGACAGGGCCGACCTTTGCAACTAATGAAAAACTGTTTTTT.